One sample yielded the 31 T cell receptor beta chains listed below, sequenced in a study of blood T cell repertoires in COVID-19. This table comes from immunoSEQ multiplex PCR, and its TCRdb copy is limited to in-frame clones, with some not included. The data show roughly 76,000 clones, with 60% to 85% seen just once and roughly 20% held by the top ten. Material for sequencing was peripheral blood. These receptors all stem from a man between 65 and 80 years old with acute or convalescent COVID-19.

The chain is built from TRBV5-5 and TRBJ2-2; D perhaps matches TRBD2 (7 bases). Germline V lookup: CDR1 SGHKS, CDR2 YYEKEE (reference sequence). The CDR3 spans 16 residues. V shed 3 bases and J shed 0 bases, with 12 bases lying between them. The CDR3: CASSWGRGTNTGELFF. CDR3 DNA sequence: TGTGCCAGCAGCTGGGGGCGGGGGACGAACACCGGGGAGCTGTTTTTT.

This sequence joins TRBV19 and TRBJ1-1, with a weak D call TRBD1 (5 bases). Per the germline V gene, CDR1 is LNHDA and CDR2 is SQIVND (reference sequence). The CDR3 runs 15 residues. V lost 1 base to trimming and J lost 4 bases, with 13 bases between them. CDR3 amino acids: CASSIARGWSTEAFF. CDR3 nucleotides: TGTGCCAGTAGTATAGCAAGGGGTTGGAGCACTGAAGCTTTCTTT.

This clone was seen more than once but under ten times. This chain joins TRBV5-1 and TRBJ1-1; the D gene is possibly TRBD1 (5 bases). This CDR3 has 14 residues. Trimming shortened V by 0 bases and J by 4 bases, and 10 bases separated the two germline ends. CDR1 SGHRS and CDR2 YFSETQ come from the germline V gene. CDR3 loop: CASSLGQSSTEAFF. In DNA, the CDR3 is TGCGCCAGCAGCTTGGGACAGTCGAGCACTGAAGCTTTCTTT.

This clone showed up just a few times. The rearrangement uses TRBV7-2 and TRBJ2-6; a possible D gene is TRBD1 (5 bases). CDR3 size: 15 residues. Looked up from germline, CDR1 is SGHTA and CDR2 is FQGNSA. Trimming removed 5 bases at V and 1 base at J, with 9 bases between. The CDR3 DNA sequence: TGTGCCAGCAGCCCCACAGGATCTGGGGCCAACGTCCTGACTTTC. This sequence encodes CASSPTGSGANVLTF.

V and J are TRBV15 and TRBJ2-7, with 12 bases aligning to TRBD2. The CDR3 sequence is 15 residues long. Trimming cost V 4 bases and J 5 bases; bases outside gene matches: 6. Germline V CDR1 and CDR2: LNHNV, YYDKDF (reference sequence). CDR3 sequence: CATSMTSGRADEQYF. CDR3 in DNA: TGTGCCACCAGCATGACTAGCGGGAGAGCCGACGAGCAGTACTTC.

J is TRBJ2-2 and V is TRBV6-5; no reliable D call. Germline CDR1 is MNHEY and CDR2 is SVGAGI. There are 14 residues in the CDR3. Trimming took 0 bases from V and 12 from J, leaving 14 bases between them. This chain's CDR3 is CASSYSASSQKLFF. The CDR3 DNA follows: TGTGCCAGCAGTTACTCTGCATCCTCGCAGAAGCTGTTTTTT.

This chain joins TRBV4-3 and TRBJ2-4; 8 bases are shared with TRBD1. Germline V lookup: CDR1 LGHNA, CDR2 YSLEER. The CDR3 length is 15 residues. V was clipped by 3 bases and J by 2 bases; unmatched bases: 3. The CDR3 region has the DNA TGCGCCAGCAGCCAGACAGGGGATTCCAAAAACATTCAGTACTTC. Its protein product is CASSQTGDSKNIQYF.

CDR3 coding DNA: TGTGCCAGCAGTGAACAGGGGGCCGGCTCTGGGGCCAACGTCCTGACTTTC. Translating gives CASSEQGAGSGANVLTF. The chain joins TRBV6-1 to TRBJ2-6; TRBD1 matches at 8 bases. The CDR3 sequence is 17 residues long. Germline lookup yields CDR1 MNHNS and CDR2 SASEGT. Trimming took 2 bases from V and 0 from J; bases not matched to a gene: 3.

This clone came up a few times. The rearrangement uses TRBV6-5 and TRBJ1-5; D ambiguous. The CDR3 is 14 amino acids. Germline values: CDR1 MNHEY, CDR2 SVGAGI. The V and J ends lost 5 bases and 7 bases respectively, with 15 bases between them. Written as DNA, the CDR3 is TGTGCCAGCAGTCTAACCCGTTCCCCGCAGCCCCAGCATTTT. Translating it yields CASSLTRSPQPQHF.

The chain is built from TRBV5-1 and TRBJ1-6, with D hard to call. This CDR3 spans 15 amino acids. The V gene lost 5 bases and the J gene lost 7 bases, with 16 bases spanning the gap. Per germline, CDR1 SGHRS and CDR2 YFSETQ. CDR3 nucleotide sequence: TGCGCCAGCAGTTCCGACGGTAGCGGGAATTCACCCCTCCACTTT. It encodes CASSSDGSGNSPLHF.

The chain uses TRBV5-8 and TRBJ2-3; TRBD1 matches 9 bases. Germline-derived CDR1 and CDR2 are SGHTS and YDEGEE. The CDR3 totals 15 residues. The J segment lost 3 bases and the V segment lost 4 bases, leaving 6 bases of the junction unmatched. The DNA for the CDR3 is TGTGCCAGCAGCCCTACAGGGGGCAGGACAGATACGCAGTATTTT. This gives the protein CASSPTGGRTDTQYF.

This chain connects TRBV10-3 to TRBJ1-3, with D possibly matching TRBD1 (5 bases). The CDR3 contains 13 residues. Trimming took off 6 bases at V and 4 bases at J, with 10 bases between the two ends. The germline V gene has CDR1 ENHRY and CDR2 SYGVKD. Written as DNA, the CDR3 is TGTGCCATCAGGAGGGGAGGAGGAAACACCATATATTTT. Translating it yields CAIRRGGGNTIYF.

This chain links TRBV10-1 with TRBJ2-3; 7 nucleotides align to TRBD2. CDR1 and CDR2 (germline): WNHNN, SYGVQD (reference sequence). The V and J ends lost 4 bases and 2 bases, in that order; junction bases with no gene match: 9. The CDR3 has 16 residues. CDR3 sequence (DNA): TGCGCCAGCAGTGGCCCGGGAGCGGGAAACACAGATACGCAGTATTTT. Translated, it gives CASSGPGAGNTDTQYF.

This rearrangement joins TRBV27 to TRBJ1-5, with 9 bases lining up with TRBD1. This CDR3 comprises 15 residues. The germline CDR1 and CDR2 sequences are MNHEY and SMNVEV (reference sequence). The V gene end was trimmed by 0 bases and the J gene end by 9 bases; junction bases not matched to a gene: 6. The CDR3 DNA reads TGTGCCAGCAGTTTATCGGGACAGGGACCATGGCCCCAGCATTTT. As protein: CASSLSGQGPWPQHF.

The chain uses TRBV12-3 or TRBV12-4 and TRBJ2-5; D uncertain. The germline V and J ends were trimmed by 2 bases and 4 bases, with 8 bases remaining between them. CDR3 length: 13 amino acids. Here the CDR3 reads CASSLNRLETQYF. The DNA for the CDR3 is TGTGCCAGCAGTTTAAACAGATTAGAGACCCAGTACTTC.

V gene TRBV7-2 combines with J gene TRBJ2-7, with 8 bases lining up with TRBD1. Unmatched junction bases numbered 5, after V lost 3 bases and J lost 4 bases. This CDR3 is built from 14 residues. Germline-derived CDR1 and CDR2 are SGHTA and FQGNSA. CDR3 in amino acids: CASSFDRGSYEQYF. The CDR3 DNA reads TGTGCCAGCAGCTTTGACAGGGGTAGTTACGAGCAGTACTTC. The full variable domain, with the rest looked up from reference TRBV7-2 and TRBJ2-7, is GAGVSQSPSNKVTEKGKDVELRCDPISGHTALYWYRQSLGQGLEFLIYFQGNSAPDKSGLPSDRFSAERTGGSVSTLTIQRTQQEDSAVYLCASSFDRGSYEQYFGPGTRLTVT.

V usage is TRBV29-1 and J usage is TRBJ1-5; D is ambiguous. This CDR3 is built from 12 residues. The germline V gene encodes CDR1 SQVTM and CDR2 ANQGSEA. The ends were cut back, 7 bases at V and 0 bases at J, with 7 bases in the middle. CDR3 nucleotide sequence: TGCAGCGCCGGGTATAGCAATCAGCCCCAGCATTTT. It translates to CSAGYSNQPQHF.

This CDR3 is CASSLGGSLNTEAFF. The CDR3 nucleotides read TGTGCCAGCAGCTTAGGAGGCAGTCTGAACACTGAAGCTTTCTTT. V gene TRBV7-3 combines with J gene TRBJ1-1; D not resolved. The V gene lost 2 bases and the J gene lost 0 bases, with 10 bases spanning the gap. From germline, CDR1 is SGHTA and CDR2 FQGTGA. The CDR3 has 15 residues.

There are a few counts of this clone. This sequence joins TRBV28 and TRBJ2-7; 8 bases are a match to TRBD1. The CDR3 totals 15 residues. V shed 7 bases, J shed 0 bases, and the junction held 8 bases outside the gene matches. From germline, CDR1 is MDHEN and CDR2 SYDVKM. CDR3 region: CASTTTGATSYEQYF. CDR3 coding DNA: TGTGCCAGCACCACGACAGGGGCAACCTCCTACGAGCAGTACTTC.

In its sample, this clone was seen a few times. The rearrangement uses TRBV6-4 and TRBJ1-1; D perhaps matches TRBD1 (5 bases). The CDR3 totals 13 residues. V shed 3 bases and J shed 5 bases, with 10 bases lying between them. Germline V gene lookup returns CDR1 MRHNA and CDR2 SNTAGT. CDR3 coding DNA: TGTGCCAGCAGTGAGCAATCAGGGACTGAAGCTTTCTTT. It codes for CASSEQSGTEAFF.

The V and J genes are TRBV7-9 and TRBJ2-2, with 7 bases fitting TRBD2. Per germline, CDR1 SEHNR and CDR2 FQNEAQ (reference sequence). The junction had 4 bases not matched to a gene; V was cut back by 2 bases and J by 1 base. This CDR3 has 16 amino acids. CDR3 sequence: CASSLLSGVNTGELFF. The CDR3 DNA reads as TGTGCCAGCAGCTTATTAAGCGGGGTGAACACCGGGGAGCTGTTTTTT. Combining the CDR3 with reference TRBV7-9 and TRBJ2-2 gives the whole variable domain DTGVSQNPRHKITKRGQNVTFRCDPISEHNRLYWYRQTLGQGPEFLTYFQNEAQLEKSRLLSDRFSAERPKGSFSTLEIQRTEQGDSAMYLCASSLLSGVNTGELFFGEGSRLTVL.

This chain connects TRBV6-2 or TRBV6-3 to TRBJ2-1; possible D gene TRBD2, 6 bases. Trimming stripped 5 bases from V and 6 bases from J, with 14 bases between. This CDR3 is 14 amino acids long. The germline gives CDR1 MNHEY, CDR2 SVGEGT. The CDR3 DNA is TGTGCCAGCAGTAGCGGGCTTTTTGGCAATGAGCAGTTCTTC. Translated: CASSSGLFGNEQFF.

This clone showed up just a few times. Other DNA sequences in this sample translate to the same CDR3. The chain combines TRBV6-1 with TRBJ2-7, with D possibly being TRBD1 (5 bases). V lost 1 base and J lost 1, with 8 bases in between. Germline lookup yields CDR1 MNHNS and CDR2 SASEGT. This CDR3 comprises 14 residues. CDR3: CASSEGGLSYEQYF. As DNA, the CDR3 is TGTGCCAGCAGTGAAGGGGGCCTGTCCTACGAGCAGTACTTC.

This rearrangement joins TRBV14 to TRBJ2-7; 7 nucleotides align to TRBD1. The trim removed 5 bases at V and 6 bases at J, leaving 7 bases unmatched. The germline gives CDR1 SGHDN, CDR2 FVKESK. The length of the CDR3 is 13 residues. CDR3 nucleotides: TGTGCCAGCAGCGAACCGGGACAGCTCGAGCAGTACTTC. Amino acid sequence: CASSEPGQLEQYF.

The chain is built from TRBV7-3 and TRBJ2-7; D not certain. CDR1 is SGHTA and CDR2 is FQGTGA in the germline V gene. This CDR3 comprises 12 residues. The V and J ends lost 7 bases and 13 bases respectively, with 20 bases between them. The CDR3 sequence is CASTSYGALHYF. DNA for the CDR3: TGTGCCAGCACCTCCTATGGAGCTCTCCACTACTTC.

The chain couples TRBV7-3 to TRBJ2-1; D may be TRBD1 (6 bases). The CDR3 has 14 amino acids. Germline CDR1 SGHTA, CDR2 FQGTGA. Trimming took off 4 bases at V and 4 bases at J, with 11 bases between the two ends. CDR3 sequence (DNA): TGTGCCAGCAGCTCTAGGGGACATTACAATGAGCAGTTCTTC. This translates into CASSSRGHYNEQFF.

Here the CDR3 DNA reads TGCGCCAGCAGCCACCCTACAGGGCAAATCAAGGGCTACGAGCAGTACTTC. The encoded protein is CASSHPTGQIKGYEQYF. The chain uses TRBV4-1 and TRBJ2-7; the D gene is possibly TRBD1 (6 bases). Trimming cost V 3 bases and J 3 bases, with 21 bases left between them. In germline, CDR1 is MGHRA, CDR2 YSYEKL. There are 17 residues in the CDR3.

The chain has TRBV11-1 and TRBJ1-1; no definite D call. The germline V gene encodes CDR1 SGHAT and CDR2 FQDESV (reference sequence). Trimming cost V 4 bases and J 0 bases, with 6 bases left between them. The length of the CDR3 is 13 residues. CDR3 coding DNA: TGTGCCAGCAGCTGGGCAATGAACACTGAAGCTTTCTTT. Translating it yields CASSWAMNTEAFF.

This chain uses TRBV7-9 with TRBJ1-4, with D uncertain. V was clipped by 8 bases and J by 8 bases, with 12 bases between them. This CDR3 comprises 12 residues. Germline V CDR1 and CDR2: SEHNR, FQNEAQ (reference sequence). The chain's CDR3 is CASHGVGEKLFF. The CDR3 DNA follows: TGTGCCAGCCACGGGGTGGGCGAAAAACTGTTTTTT.

This chain uses TRBV18 with TRBJ2-1, with D possibly matching TRBD1 (6 bases). Trimming cost V 1 base and J 7 bases, with 14 bases left between them. CDR3 length equals 15 residues. The germline CDR1 and CDR2 sequences are KGHSH and LQKENI. Written as DNA, the CDR3 is TGTGCCAGCTCACCACGCAATCAGGGGCGAAATGAGCAGTTCTTC. It codes for CASSPRNQGRNEQFF.

The chain joins TRBV6-5 to TRBJ1-2; D unclear. The CDR3 length is 12 residues. V shed 7 bases and J shed 8 bases, with 14 bases lying between them. In germline, CDR1 is MNHEY, CDR2 SVGAGI. The DNA for the CDR3 is TGTGCCAGCACCTACGGGTCGGAGGGCTACACCTTC. Residues: CASTYGSEGYTF.